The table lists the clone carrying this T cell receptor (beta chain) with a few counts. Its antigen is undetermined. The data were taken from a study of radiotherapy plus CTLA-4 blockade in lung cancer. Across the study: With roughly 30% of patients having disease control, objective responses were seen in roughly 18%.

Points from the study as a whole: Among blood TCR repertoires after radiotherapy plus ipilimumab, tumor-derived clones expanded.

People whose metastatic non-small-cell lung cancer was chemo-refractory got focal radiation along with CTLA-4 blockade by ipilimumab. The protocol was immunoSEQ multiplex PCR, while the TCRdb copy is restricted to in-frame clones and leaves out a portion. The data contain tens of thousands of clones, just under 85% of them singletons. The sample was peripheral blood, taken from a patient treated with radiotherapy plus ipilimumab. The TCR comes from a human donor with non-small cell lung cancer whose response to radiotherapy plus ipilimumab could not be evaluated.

CDR3 in DNA: TGTGCCAGCGGAGGGGAGACTGATAAATTTCAATCAGGCGTCAATCAGCCCCAGCATTTT. Translating gives CASGGETDKFQSGVNQPQHF. V is TRBV28 and J is TRBJ1-5, with D possibly TRBD1 on 5 matching bases. Germline V gene data show CDR1 as MDHEN and CDR2 as SYDVKM. The CDR3 consists of 20 residues. Deletions cut 8 bases from V and 3 bases from J, with 32 bases between.